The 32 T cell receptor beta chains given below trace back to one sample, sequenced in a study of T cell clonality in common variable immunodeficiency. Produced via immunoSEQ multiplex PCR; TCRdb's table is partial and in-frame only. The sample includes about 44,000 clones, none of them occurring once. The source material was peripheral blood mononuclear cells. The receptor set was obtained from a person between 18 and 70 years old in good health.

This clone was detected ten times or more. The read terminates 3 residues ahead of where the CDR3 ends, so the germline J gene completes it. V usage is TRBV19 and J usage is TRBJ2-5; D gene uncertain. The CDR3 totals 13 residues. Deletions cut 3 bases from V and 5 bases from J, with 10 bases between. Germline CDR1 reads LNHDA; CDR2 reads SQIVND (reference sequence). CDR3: CASSMSRWETQYF. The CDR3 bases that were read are TGTGCCAGTAGTATGTCTAGATGGGAGACC. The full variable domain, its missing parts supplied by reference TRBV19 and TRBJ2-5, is DGGITQSPKYLFRKEGQNVTLSCEQNLNHDAMYWYRQDPGQGLRLIYYSQIVNDFQKGDIAEGYSVSREKKESFPLTVTSAQKNPTAFYLCASSMSRWETQYFGPGTRLLVL.

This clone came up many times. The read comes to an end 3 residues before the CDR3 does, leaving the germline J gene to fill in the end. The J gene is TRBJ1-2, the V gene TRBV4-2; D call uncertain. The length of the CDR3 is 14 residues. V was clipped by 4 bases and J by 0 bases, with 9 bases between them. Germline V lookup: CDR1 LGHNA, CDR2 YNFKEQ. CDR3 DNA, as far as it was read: TGTGCCAGCAGCCCCTCTAGTTCTAACTATGGC. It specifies CASSPSSSNYG. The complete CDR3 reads CASSPSSSNYGYTF.

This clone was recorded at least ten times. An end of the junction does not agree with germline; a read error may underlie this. CDR3 in amino acids: CASSPGGSYGYTF. Partial CDR3 DNA: TGCGCCAGCAGCCCAGGGGGGTCGTATGGC. This chain links TRBV4-2 with TRBJ1-2, with 7 positions matching TRBD1. The CDR3 goes on 3 residues after the read ends, and that part is filled in from the germline J gene. Per germline, CDR1 LGHNA and CDR2 YNFKEQ. This CDR3 spans 13 amino acids.

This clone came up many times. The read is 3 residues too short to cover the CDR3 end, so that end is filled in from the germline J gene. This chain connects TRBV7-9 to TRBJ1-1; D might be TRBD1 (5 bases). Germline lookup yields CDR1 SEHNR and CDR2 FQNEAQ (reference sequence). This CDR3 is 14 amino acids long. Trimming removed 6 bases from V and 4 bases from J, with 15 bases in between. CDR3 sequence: CASSSQGGGTEAFF. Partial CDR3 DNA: TGTGCCAGCAGTTCCCAGGGCGGGGGCACTGAA.

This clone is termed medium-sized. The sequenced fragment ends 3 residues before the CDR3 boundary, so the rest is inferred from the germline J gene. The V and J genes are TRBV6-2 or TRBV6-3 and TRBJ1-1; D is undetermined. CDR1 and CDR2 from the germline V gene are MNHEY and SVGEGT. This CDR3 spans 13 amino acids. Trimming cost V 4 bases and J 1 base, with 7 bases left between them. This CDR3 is CASSSSENTEAFF. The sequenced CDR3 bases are TGTGCCAGCAGTTCTTCAGAGAACACTGAA.

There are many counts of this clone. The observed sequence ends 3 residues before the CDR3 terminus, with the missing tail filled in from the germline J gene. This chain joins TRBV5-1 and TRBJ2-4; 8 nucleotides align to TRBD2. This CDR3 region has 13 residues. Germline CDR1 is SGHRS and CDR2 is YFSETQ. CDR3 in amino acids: CASSPGGDWIQYF. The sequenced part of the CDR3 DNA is TGCGCCAGCAGCCCCGGGGGGGATTGGATT. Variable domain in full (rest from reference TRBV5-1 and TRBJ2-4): KAGVTQTPRYLIKTRGQQVTLSCSPISGHRSVSWYQQTPGQGLQFLFEYFSETQRNKGNFPGRFSGRQFSNSRSEMNVSTLELGDSALYLCASSPGGDWIQYFGAGTRLSVL.

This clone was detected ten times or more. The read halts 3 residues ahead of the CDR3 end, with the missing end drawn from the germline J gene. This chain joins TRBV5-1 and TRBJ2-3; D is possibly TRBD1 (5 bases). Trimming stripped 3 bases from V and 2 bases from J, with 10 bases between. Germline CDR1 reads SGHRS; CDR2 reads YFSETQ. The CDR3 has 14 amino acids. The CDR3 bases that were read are TGCGCCAGCAGCTCACAGGTTACCACAGATACG. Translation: CASSSQVTTDT. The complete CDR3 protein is CASSSQVTTDTQYF.

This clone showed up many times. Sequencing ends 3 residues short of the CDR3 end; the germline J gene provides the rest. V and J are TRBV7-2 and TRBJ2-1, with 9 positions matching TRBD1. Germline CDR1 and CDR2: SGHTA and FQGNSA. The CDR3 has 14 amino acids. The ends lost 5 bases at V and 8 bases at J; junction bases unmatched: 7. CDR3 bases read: TGTGCCAGCAGCGTAGGGACAGGGTTCGATGAG. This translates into CASSVGTGFDE. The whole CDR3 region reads CASSVGTGFDEQFF.

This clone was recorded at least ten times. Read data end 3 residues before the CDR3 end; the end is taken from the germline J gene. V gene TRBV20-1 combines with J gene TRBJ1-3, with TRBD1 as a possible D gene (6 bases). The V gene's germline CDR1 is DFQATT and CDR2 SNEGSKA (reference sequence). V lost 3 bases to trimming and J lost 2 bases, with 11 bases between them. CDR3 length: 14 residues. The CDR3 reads CSARKTGTGNTIYF. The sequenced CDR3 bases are TGCAGTGCTAGGAAAACAGGGACTGGAAACACC.

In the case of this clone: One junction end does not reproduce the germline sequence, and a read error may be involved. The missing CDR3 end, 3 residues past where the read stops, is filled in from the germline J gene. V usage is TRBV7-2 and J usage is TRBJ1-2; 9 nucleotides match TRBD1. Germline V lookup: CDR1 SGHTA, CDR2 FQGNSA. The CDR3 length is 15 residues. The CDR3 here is CASSSRQGGDYDYTF. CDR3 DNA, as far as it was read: TGTGCCAGCAGCTCACGACAGGGGGGCGACTATGAC.

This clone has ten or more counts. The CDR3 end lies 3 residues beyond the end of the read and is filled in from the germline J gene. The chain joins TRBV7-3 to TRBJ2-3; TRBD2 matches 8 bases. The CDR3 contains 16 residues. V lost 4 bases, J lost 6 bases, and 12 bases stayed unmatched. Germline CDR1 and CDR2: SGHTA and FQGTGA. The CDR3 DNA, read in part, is TGTGCCAGCAGCTCGGCGGGTCTAGCGGGTCCCGATACG. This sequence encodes CASSSAGLAGPDT. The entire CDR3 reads CASSSAGLAGPDTQYF.

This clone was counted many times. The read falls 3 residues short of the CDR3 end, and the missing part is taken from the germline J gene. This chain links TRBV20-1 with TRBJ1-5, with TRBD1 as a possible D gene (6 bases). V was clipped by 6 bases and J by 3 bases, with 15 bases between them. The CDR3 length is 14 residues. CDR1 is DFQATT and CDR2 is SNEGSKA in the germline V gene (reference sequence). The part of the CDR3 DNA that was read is TGCAGTGCCACTATCGACAGGTCCAATCAGCCC. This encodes CSATIDRSNQP. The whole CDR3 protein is CSATIDRSNQPQHF.

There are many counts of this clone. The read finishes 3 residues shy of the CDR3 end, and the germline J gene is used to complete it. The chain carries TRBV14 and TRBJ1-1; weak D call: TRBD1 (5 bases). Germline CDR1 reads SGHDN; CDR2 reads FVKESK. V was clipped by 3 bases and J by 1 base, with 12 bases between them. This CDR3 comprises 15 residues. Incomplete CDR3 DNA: TGTGCCAGCAGCCACCCCCACAGGCAGAACACTGAA. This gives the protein CASSHPHRQNTE. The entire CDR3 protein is CASSHPHRQNTEAFF.

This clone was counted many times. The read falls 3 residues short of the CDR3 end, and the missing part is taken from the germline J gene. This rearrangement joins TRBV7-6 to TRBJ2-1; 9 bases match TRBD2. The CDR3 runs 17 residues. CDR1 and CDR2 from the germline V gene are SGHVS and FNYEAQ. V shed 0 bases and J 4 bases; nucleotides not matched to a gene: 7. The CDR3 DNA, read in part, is TGTGCCAGCAGCTTAGCTTTGGCGGGGGGGATATACAATGAG. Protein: CASSLALAGGIYNE. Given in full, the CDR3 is CASSLALAGGIYNEQFF.

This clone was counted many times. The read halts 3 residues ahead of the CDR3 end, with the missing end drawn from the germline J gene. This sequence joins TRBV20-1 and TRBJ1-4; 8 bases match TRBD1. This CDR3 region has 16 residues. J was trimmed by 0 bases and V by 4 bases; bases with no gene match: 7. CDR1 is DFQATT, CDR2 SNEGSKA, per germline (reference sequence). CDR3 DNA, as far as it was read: TGCAGTGCTATGACAGGGGTTACTGCAACTAATGAAAAA. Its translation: CSAMTGVTATNEK. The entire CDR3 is CSAMTGVTATNEKLFF.

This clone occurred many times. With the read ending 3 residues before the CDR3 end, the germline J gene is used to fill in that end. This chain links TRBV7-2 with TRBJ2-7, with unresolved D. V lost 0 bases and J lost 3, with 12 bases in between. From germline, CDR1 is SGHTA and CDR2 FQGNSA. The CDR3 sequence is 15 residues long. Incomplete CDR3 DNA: TGTGCCAGCAGCTTAGCCGCCAGCGTCGACTACGAG. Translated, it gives CASSLAASVDYE. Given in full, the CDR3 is CASSLAASVDYEQYF. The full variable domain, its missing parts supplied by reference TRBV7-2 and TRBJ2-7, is GAGVSQSPSNKVTEKGKDVELRCDPISGHTALYWYRQSLGQGLEFLIYFQGNSAPDKSGLPSDRFSAERTGGSVSTLTIQRTQQEDSAVYLCASSLAASVDYEQYFGPGTRLTVT.

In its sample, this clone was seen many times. The CDR3 loop reads CASSEGVLVGEQFF. Incomplete CDR3 DNA: TGTGCCAGTAGTGAGGGGGTTTTAGTGGGTGAG. The V gene is TRBV19, the J gene TRBJ2-1, with D perhaps matching TRBD1 (6 bases). Read coverage stops 3 residues before the CDR3 terminus; the germline J gene supplies the remainder. The CDR3 runs 14 residues. V was clipped by 5 bases and J by 9 bases, with 17 bases between them. The germline CDR1 and CDR2 sequences are LNHDA and SQIVND (reference sequence).

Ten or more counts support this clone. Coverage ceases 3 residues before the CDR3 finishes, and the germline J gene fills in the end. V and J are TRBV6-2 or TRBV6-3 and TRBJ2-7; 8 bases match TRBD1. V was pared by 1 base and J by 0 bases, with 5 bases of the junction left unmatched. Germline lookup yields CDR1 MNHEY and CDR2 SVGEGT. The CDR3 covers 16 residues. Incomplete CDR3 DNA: TGTGCCAGCAGTTACTATGATACAGGGGGCTCCTACGAG. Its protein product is CASSYYDTGGSYE. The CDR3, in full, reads CASSYYDTGGSYEQYF.

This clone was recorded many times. The DNA read from the CDR3 is TGTGCCAGCAGCTTAGCGCAGGGTTCCTACAATGAG. Translated, it gives CASSLAQGSYNE. The complete CDR3 reads CASSLAQGSYNEQFF. The chain couples TRBV7-2 to TRBJ2-1; a possible D gene is TRBD1 (5 bases). The read terminates 3 residues before the CDR3 end, so the remaining end is supplied by the germline J gene. The V end was cut by 0 bases, the J end by 1 base, with 7 bases between. Germline-derived CDR1 and CDR2 are SGHTA and FQGNSA. This CDR3 comprises 15 residues.

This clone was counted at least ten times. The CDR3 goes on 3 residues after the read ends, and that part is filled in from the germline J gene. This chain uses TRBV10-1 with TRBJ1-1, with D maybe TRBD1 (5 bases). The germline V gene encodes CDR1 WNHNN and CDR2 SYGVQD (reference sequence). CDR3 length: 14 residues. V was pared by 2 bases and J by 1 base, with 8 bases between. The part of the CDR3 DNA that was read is TGCGCCAGCAGTGAGCGGGGGGGGAACACTGAA. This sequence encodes CASSERGGNTE. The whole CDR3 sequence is CASSERGGNTEAFF.

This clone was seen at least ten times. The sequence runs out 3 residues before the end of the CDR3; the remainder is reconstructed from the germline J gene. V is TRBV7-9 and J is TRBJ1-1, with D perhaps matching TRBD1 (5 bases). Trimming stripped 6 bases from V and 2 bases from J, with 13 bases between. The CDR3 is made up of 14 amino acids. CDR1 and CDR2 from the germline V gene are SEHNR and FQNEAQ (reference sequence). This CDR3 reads CASSPGGVNTEAFF. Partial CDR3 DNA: TGTGCCAGCAGTCCGGGGGGGGTTAACACTGAA.

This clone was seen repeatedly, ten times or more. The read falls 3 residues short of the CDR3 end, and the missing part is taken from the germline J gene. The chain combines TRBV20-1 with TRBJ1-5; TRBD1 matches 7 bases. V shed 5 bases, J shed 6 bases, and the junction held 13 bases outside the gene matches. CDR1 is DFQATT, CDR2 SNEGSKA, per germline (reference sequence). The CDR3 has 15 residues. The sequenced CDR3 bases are TGCAGTGCTCCTTCGGAGCAGGGGGATACTCAGCCC. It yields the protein CSAPSEQGDTQP. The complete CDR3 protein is CSAPSEQGDTQPQHF.

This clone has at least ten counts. CDR3 bases read: TGTGCCAGCAGTGGTCCAGTCCGGGGGGAGACC. Its protein is CASSGPVRGET. The full CDR3 reads CASSGPVRGETQYF. V gene TRBV6-1 combines with J gene TRBJ2-5; possible D gene TRBD2, 6 bases. Read coverage stops 3 residues before the CDR3 terminus; the germline J gene supplies the remainder. The germline gives CDR1 MNHNS, CDR2 SASEGT. The V gene lost 4 bases and the J gene lost 5 bases, with 14 bases spanning the gap. The CDR3 runs 14 residues.

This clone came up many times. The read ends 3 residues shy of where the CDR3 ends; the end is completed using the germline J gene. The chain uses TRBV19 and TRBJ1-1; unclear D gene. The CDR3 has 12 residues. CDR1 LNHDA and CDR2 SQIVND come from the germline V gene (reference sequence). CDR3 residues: CASSIRSRGAFF. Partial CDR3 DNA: TGTGCCAGTAGTATAAGGTCCCGCGGG.

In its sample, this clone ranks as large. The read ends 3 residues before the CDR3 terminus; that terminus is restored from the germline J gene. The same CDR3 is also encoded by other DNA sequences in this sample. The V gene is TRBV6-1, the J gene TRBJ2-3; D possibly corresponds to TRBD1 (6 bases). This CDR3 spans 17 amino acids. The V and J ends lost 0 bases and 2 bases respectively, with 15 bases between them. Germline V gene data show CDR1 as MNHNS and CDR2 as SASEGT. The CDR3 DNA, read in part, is TGTGCCAGCAGTGAAGCGATCGGGCAGGGGTCCACAGATACG. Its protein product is CASSEAIGQGSTDT. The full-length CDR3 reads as CASSEAIGQGSTDTQYF.

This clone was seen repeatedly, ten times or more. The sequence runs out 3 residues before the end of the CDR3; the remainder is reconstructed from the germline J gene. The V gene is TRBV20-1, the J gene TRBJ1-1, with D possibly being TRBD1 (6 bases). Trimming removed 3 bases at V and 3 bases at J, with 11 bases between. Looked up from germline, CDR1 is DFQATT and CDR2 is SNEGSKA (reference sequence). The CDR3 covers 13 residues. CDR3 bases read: TGCAGTGCTAGGGGGGCAGGGGACACTGAA. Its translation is CSARGAGDTE. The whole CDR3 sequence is CSARGAGDTEAFF.

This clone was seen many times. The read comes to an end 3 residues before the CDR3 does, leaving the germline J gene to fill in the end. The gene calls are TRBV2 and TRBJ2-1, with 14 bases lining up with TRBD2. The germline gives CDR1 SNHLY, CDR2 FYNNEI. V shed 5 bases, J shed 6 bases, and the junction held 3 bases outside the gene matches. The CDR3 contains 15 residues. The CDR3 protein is CASSRLAGGPNEQFF. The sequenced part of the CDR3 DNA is TGTGCCAGCAGTCGACTAGCGGGAGGGCCCAATGAG.

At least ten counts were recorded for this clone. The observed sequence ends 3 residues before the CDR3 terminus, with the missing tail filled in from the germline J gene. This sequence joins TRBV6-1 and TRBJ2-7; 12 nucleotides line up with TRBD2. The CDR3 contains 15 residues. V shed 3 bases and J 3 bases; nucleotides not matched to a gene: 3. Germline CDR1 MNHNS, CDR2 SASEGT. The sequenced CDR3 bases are TGTGCCAGCAGTGAGCTAGCGGGAGGGGTCTACGAG. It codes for CASSELAGGVYE. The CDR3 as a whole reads CASSELAGGVYEQYF.

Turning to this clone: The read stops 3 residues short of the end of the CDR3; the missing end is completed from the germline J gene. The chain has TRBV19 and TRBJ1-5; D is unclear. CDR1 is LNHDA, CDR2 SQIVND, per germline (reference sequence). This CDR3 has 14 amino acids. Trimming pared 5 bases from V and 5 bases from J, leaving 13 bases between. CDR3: CASSQAGRDQPQHF. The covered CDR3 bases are TGTGCCAGTAGTCAGGCGGGCCGCGATCAGCCC.

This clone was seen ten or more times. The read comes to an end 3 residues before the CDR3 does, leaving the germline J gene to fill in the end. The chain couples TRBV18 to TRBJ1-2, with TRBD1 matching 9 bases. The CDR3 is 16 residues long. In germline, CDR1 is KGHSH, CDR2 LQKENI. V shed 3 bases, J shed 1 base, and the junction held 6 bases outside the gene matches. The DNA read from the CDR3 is TGTGCCAGCTCACCGGCAAGGACAGGGGTTAACTATGGC. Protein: CASSPARTGVNYG. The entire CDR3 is CASSPARTGVNYGYTF.

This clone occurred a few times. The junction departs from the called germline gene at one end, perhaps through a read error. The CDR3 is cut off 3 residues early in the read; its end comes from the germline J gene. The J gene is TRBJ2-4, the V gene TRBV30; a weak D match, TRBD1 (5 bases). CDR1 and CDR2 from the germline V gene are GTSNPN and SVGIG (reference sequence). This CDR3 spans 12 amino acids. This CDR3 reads CAVETDNYGQYF. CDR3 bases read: TGCGCCGTAGAGACAGATAACTATGGT.

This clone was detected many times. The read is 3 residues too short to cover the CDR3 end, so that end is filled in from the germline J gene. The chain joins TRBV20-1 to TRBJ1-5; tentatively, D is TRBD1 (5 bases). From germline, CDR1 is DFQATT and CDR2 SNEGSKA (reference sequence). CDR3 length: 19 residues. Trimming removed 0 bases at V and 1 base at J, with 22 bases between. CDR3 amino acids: CSARDLRAGVRISNQPQHF. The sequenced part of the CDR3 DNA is TGCAGTGCTAGAGATTTAAGGGCGGGGGTGAGGATCAGCAATCAGCCC.